Listed below are T cell receptor beta chains from one sample, sequenced in a study of blood T cell repertoires in COVID-19. Clones were read by immunoSEQ multiplex PCR, and TCRdb kept only the in-frame ones, dropping some. The sample lists roughly 150,000 clones; 85% to 90% were seen once. Sequencing was carried out using peripheral blood. The receptors derive from a man between 18 and 35 years old with COVID-19, enrolled during active disease. Both conserved end residues are part of each CDR3. A D gene is named only where the DNA matches it firmly. The size entry is marked missing in some rows and otherwise reads once, few, many or a size class.

TRBJ2-1 - TRBD1 TRBV11-3 TGTGCCAGCAGCTTAGAGGGACAGGGTCACAATGAGCAGTTCTTC CASSLEGQGHNEQFF
TRBJ2-2 - TRBD2 TRBV6-2/TRBV6-3 TGTGCCAGCAGCCCCACTAGCGGAAGGAACACCGGGGAGCTGTTTTTT CASSPTSGRNTGELFF
TRBJ2-7 - TRBD2 TRBV27 TGTGCCAGCAGCCATCCACCGGGAGGGTACTACGAGCAGTACTTC CASSHPPGGYYEQYF
TRBJ2-2 - - TRBV12-3/TRBV12-4 TGTGCCAGCAGTGGGGCGTGGACCGGGGAGCTGTTTTTT CASSGAWTGELFF
TRBJ2-1 - - TRBV3-1/TRBV3-2 TGTGCCAGCAGCCAAAGGAGGGGGGGGGATGAGCAGTTCTTC CASSQRRGGDEQFF
TRBJ1-5 - - TRBV6-5 TGTGCCAGCAGTTCCGGGGGTTTCAGCAATCAGCCCCAGCATTTT CASSSGGFSNQPQHF
TRBJ1-5 - TRBD1 TRBV27 TGTGCCAGCGGTACACAGGGGGCAGGTCAGCCCCAGCATTTT CASGTQGAGQPQHF
TRBJ1-1 once TRBD1 TRBV7-8 TGTGCCAGCAGCTTAGAGGTTGGGACAGGGAAAACTGAAGCTTTCTTT CASSLEVGTGKTEAFF
TRBJ1-3 - - TRBV21-1 TGTGCCAGCAGCGAAAGAGGGCACTCTGGAAACACCATATATTTT CASSERGHSGNTIYF
TRBJ1-6 - - TRBV3-1/TRBV3-2 TGTGCCAGCAGCCAAGATATAACAGCCTCCTGGTATTCACCCCTCCACTTT CASSQDITASWYSPLHF
TRBJ2-2 - TRBD1 TRBV11-3 TGTGCCAGCAGCCAATCACAGGGGGCCCAACGGGAGCTGTTTTTT CASSQSQGAQRELFF
TRBJ1-1 - - TRBV28 TGTGCCAGCAGTTCCCTCCGGAACACTGAAGCTTTCTTT CASSSLRNTEAFF
TRBJ2-2 - TRBD2 TRBV7-2 TGTGCCAGCAGCCAATGGGGAATTAGCGGGTCCAGGGAGCTGTTTTTT CASSQWGISGSRELFF
TRBJ2-1 many TRBD1 TRBV10-3 TGTGCCATCAGGACGGACAGGGATGTTGAGCAGTTCTTC CAIRTDRDVEQFF
TRBJ2-1 - TRBD1 TRBV5-1 TGCGCCAGCAGCTTCAGACAGGGGGCCTACAATGAGCAGTTCTTC CASSFRQGAYNEQFF
TRBJ1-3 once TRBD1 TRBV27 TGTGCCAGCAGTTTAAGGGGGCCCAACTCTGGAAACACCATATATTTT CASSLRGPNSGNTIYF
TRBJ2-5 - TRBD1 TRBV6-2/TRBV6-3 TGTGCCAGCAGCACAGGGGGGGAGACCCAGTACTTC CASSTGGETQYF